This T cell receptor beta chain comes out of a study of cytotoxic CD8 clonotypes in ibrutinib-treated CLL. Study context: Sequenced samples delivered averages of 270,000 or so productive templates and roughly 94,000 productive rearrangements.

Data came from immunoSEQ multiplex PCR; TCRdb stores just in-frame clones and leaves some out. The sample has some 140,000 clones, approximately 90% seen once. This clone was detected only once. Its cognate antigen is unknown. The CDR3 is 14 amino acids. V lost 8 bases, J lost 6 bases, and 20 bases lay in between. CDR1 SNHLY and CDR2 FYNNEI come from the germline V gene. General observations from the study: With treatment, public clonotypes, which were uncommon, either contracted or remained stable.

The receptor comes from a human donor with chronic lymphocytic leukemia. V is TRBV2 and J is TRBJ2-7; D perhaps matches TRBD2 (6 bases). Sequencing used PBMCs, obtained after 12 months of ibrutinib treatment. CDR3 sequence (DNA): TGTGCCAGCTCCCTATTCACGGGAGTCTCCGAGCAGTACTTC. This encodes CASSLFTGVSEQYF.